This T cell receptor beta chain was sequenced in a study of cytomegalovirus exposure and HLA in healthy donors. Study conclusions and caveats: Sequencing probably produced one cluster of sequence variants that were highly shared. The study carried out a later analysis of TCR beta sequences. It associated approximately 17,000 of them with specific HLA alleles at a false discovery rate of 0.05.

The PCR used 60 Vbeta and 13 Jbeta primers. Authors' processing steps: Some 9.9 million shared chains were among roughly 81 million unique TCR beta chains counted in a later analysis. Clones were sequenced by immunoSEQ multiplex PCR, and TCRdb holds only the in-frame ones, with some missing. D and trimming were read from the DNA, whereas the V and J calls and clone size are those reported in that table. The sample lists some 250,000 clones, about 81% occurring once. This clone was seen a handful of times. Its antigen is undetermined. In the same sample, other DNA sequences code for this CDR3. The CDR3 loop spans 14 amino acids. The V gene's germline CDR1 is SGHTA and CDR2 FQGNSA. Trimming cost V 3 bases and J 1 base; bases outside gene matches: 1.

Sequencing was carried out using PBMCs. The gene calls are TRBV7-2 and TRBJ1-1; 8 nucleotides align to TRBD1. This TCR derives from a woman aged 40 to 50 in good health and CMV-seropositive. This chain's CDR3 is CASSFGQGNTEAFF. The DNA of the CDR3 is TGTGCCAGCAGCTTCGGACAGGGGAACACTGAAGCTTTCTTT.